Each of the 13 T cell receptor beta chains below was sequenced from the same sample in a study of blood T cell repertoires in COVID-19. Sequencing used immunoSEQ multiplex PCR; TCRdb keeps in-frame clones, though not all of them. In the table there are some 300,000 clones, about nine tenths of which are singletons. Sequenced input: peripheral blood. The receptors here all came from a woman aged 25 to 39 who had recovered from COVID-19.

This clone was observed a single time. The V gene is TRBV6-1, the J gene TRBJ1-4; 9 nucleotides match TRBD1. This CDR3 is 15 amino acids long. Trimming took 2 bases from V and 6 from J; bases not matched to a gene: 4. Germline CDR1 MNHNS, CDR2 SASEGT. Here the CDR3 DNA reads TGTGCCAGCAGTGAAATCTGGGACAGGGATGAAAAACTGTTTTTT. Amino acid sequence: CASSEIWDRDEKLFF.

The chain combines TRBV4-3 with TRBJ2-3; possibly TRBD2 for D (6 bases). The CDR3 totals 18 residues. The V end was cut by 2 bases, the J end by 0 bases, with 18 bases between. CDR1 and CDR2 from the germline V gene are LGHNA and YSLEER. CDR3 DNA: TGCGCCAGCAGCCAACGGACGGGAGCCCAAATAAGCACAGATACGCAGTATTTT. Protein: CASSQRTGAQISTDTQYF.

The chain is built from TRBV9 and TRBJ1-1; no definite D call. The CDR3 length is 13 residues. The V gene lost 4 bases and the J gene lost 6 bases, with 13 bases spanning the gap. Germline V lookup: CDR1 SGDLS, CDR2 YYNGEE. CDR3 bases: TGTGCCAGCAGCCCCCCCCGGGGATCTGAAGCTTTCTTT. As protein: CASSPPRGSEAFF.

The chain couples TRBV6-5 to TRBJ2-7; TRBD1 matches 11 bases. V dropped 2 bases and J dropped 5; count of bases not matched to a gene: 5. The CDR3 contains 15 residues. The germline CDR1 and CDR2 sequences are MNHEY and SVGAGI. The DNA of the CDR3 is TGTGCCAGCAGTTACAACCGGGACAGGGGGAACGAGCAGTACTTC. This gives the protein CASSYNRDRGNEQYF.

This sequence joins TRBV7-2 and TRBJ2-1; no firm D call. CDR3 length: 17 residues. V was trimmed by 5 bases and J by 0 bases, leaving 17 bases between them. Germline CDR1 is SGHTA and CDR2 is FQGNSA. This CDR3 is CASSPNFILSSYNEQFF. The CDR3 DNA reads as TGTGCCAGCAGCCCGAATTTTATCCTGAGCTCCTACAATGAGCAGTTCTTC. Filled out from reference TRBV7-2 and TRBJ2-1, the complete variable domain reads GAGVSQSPSNKVTEKGKDVELRCDPISGHTALYWYRQSLGQGLEFLIYFQGNSAPDKSGLPSDRFSAERTGGSVSTLTIQRTQQEDSAVYLCASSPNFILSSYNEQFFGPGTRLTVL.

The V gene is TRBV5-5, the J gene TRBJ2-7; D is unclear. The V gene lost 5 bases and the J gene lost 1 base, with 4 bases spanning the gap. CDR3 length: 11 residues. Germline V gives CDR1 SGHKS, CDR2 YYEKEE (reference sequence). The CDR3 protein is CASSNSYEQYF. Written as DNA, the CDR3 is TGTGCCAGCAGTAATTCCTACGAGCAGTACTTC.

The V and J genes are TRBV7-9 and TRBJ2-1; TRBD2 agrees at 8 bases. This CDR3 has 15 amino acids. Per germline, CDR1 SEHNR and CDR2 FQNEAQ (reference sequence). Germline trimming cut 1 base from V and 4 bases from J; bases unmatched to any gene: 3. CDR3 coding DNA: TGTGCCAGCAGCTTAGATAGCGGGGTGTACAATGAGCAGTTCTTC. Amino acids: CASSLDSGVYNEQFF. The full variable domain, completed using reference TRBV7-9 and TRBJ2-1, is DTGVSQNPRHKITKRGQNVTFRCDPISEHNRLYWYRQTLGQGPEFLTYFQNEAQLEKSRLLSDRFSAERPKGSFSTLEIQRTEQGDSAMYLCASSLDSGVYNEQFFGPGTRLTVL.

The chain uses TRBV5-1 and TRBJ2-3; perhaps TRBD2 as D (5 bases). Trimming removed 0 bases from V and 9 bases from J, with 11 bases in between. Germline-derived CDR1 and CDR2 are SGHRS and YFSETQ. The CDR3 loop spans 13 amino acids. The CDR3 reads CASSLGETGTQYF. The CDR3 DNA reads TGCGCCAGCAGCTTGGGGGAGACGGGCACGCAGTATTTT. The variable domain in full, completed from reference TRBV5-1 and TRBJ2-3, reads KAGVTQTPRYLIKTRGQQVTLSCSPISGHRSVSWYQQTPGQGLQFLFEYFSETQRNKGNFPGRFSGRQFSNSRSEMNVSTLELGDSALYLCASSLGETGTQYFGPGTRLTVL.

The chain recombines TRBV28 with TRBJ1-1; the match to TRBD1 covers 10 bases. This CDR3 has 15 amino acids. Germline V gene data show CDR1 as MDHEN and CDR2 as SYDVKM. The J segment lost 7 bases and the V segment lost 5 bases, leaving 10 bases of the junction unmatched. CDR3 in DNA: TGTGCCAGCAGTATTCGACAGGGGGCTGGCCGTGAAGCTTTCTTT. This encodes CASSIRQGAGREAFF.

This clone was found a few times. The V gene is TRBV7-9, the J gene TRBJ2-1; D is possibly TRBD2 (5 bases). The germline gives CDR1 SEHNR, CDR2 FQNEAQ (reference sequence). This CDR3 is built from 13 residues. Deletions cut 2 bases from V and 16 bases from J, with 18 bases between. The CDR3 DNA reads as TGTGCCAGCAGCTTAACCCCGGCCCCCGCGGGCTTCTTC. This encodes CASSLTPAPAGFF.

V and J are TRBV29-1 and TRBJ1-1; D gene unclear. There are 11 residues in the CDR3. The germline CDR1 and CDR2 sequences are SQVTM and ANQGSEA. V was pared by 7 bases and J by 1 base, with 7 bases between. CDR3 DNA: TGCAGCGCAAACTCGAACACTGAAGCTTTCTTT. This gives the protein CSANSNTEAFF. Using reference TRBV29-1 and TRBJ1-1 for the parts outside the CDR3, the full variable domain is SAVISQKPSRDICQRGTSLTIQCQVDSQVTMMFWYRQQPGQSLTLIATANQGSEATYESGFVIDKFPISRPNLTFSTLTVSNMSPEDSSIYLCSANSNTEAFFGQGTRLTVV.

CDR3 nucleotide sequence: TGTGCCAGCAGTTTGGACAGGTACGAGCAGTACTTC. It encodes CASSLDRYEQYF. This rearrangement joins TRBV6-6 to TRBJ2-7; TRBD1 matches at 7 bases. Trimming took 4 bases from V and 4 from J; bases not matched to a gene: 1. Germline assignment: CDR1 MNHNY and CDR2 SVGAGI (reference sequence). This CDR3 contains 12 residues.

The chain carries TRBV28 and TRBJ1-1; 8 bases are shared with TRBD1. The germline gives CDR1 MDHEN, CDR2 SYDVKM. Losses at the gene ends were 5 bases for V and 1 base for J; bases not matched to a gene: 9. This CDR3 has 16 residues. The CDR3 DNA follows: TGTGCCAGCAGTCAAACGACAGGGGACTGGAACACTGAAGCTTTCTTT. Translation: CASSQTTGDWNTEAFF.